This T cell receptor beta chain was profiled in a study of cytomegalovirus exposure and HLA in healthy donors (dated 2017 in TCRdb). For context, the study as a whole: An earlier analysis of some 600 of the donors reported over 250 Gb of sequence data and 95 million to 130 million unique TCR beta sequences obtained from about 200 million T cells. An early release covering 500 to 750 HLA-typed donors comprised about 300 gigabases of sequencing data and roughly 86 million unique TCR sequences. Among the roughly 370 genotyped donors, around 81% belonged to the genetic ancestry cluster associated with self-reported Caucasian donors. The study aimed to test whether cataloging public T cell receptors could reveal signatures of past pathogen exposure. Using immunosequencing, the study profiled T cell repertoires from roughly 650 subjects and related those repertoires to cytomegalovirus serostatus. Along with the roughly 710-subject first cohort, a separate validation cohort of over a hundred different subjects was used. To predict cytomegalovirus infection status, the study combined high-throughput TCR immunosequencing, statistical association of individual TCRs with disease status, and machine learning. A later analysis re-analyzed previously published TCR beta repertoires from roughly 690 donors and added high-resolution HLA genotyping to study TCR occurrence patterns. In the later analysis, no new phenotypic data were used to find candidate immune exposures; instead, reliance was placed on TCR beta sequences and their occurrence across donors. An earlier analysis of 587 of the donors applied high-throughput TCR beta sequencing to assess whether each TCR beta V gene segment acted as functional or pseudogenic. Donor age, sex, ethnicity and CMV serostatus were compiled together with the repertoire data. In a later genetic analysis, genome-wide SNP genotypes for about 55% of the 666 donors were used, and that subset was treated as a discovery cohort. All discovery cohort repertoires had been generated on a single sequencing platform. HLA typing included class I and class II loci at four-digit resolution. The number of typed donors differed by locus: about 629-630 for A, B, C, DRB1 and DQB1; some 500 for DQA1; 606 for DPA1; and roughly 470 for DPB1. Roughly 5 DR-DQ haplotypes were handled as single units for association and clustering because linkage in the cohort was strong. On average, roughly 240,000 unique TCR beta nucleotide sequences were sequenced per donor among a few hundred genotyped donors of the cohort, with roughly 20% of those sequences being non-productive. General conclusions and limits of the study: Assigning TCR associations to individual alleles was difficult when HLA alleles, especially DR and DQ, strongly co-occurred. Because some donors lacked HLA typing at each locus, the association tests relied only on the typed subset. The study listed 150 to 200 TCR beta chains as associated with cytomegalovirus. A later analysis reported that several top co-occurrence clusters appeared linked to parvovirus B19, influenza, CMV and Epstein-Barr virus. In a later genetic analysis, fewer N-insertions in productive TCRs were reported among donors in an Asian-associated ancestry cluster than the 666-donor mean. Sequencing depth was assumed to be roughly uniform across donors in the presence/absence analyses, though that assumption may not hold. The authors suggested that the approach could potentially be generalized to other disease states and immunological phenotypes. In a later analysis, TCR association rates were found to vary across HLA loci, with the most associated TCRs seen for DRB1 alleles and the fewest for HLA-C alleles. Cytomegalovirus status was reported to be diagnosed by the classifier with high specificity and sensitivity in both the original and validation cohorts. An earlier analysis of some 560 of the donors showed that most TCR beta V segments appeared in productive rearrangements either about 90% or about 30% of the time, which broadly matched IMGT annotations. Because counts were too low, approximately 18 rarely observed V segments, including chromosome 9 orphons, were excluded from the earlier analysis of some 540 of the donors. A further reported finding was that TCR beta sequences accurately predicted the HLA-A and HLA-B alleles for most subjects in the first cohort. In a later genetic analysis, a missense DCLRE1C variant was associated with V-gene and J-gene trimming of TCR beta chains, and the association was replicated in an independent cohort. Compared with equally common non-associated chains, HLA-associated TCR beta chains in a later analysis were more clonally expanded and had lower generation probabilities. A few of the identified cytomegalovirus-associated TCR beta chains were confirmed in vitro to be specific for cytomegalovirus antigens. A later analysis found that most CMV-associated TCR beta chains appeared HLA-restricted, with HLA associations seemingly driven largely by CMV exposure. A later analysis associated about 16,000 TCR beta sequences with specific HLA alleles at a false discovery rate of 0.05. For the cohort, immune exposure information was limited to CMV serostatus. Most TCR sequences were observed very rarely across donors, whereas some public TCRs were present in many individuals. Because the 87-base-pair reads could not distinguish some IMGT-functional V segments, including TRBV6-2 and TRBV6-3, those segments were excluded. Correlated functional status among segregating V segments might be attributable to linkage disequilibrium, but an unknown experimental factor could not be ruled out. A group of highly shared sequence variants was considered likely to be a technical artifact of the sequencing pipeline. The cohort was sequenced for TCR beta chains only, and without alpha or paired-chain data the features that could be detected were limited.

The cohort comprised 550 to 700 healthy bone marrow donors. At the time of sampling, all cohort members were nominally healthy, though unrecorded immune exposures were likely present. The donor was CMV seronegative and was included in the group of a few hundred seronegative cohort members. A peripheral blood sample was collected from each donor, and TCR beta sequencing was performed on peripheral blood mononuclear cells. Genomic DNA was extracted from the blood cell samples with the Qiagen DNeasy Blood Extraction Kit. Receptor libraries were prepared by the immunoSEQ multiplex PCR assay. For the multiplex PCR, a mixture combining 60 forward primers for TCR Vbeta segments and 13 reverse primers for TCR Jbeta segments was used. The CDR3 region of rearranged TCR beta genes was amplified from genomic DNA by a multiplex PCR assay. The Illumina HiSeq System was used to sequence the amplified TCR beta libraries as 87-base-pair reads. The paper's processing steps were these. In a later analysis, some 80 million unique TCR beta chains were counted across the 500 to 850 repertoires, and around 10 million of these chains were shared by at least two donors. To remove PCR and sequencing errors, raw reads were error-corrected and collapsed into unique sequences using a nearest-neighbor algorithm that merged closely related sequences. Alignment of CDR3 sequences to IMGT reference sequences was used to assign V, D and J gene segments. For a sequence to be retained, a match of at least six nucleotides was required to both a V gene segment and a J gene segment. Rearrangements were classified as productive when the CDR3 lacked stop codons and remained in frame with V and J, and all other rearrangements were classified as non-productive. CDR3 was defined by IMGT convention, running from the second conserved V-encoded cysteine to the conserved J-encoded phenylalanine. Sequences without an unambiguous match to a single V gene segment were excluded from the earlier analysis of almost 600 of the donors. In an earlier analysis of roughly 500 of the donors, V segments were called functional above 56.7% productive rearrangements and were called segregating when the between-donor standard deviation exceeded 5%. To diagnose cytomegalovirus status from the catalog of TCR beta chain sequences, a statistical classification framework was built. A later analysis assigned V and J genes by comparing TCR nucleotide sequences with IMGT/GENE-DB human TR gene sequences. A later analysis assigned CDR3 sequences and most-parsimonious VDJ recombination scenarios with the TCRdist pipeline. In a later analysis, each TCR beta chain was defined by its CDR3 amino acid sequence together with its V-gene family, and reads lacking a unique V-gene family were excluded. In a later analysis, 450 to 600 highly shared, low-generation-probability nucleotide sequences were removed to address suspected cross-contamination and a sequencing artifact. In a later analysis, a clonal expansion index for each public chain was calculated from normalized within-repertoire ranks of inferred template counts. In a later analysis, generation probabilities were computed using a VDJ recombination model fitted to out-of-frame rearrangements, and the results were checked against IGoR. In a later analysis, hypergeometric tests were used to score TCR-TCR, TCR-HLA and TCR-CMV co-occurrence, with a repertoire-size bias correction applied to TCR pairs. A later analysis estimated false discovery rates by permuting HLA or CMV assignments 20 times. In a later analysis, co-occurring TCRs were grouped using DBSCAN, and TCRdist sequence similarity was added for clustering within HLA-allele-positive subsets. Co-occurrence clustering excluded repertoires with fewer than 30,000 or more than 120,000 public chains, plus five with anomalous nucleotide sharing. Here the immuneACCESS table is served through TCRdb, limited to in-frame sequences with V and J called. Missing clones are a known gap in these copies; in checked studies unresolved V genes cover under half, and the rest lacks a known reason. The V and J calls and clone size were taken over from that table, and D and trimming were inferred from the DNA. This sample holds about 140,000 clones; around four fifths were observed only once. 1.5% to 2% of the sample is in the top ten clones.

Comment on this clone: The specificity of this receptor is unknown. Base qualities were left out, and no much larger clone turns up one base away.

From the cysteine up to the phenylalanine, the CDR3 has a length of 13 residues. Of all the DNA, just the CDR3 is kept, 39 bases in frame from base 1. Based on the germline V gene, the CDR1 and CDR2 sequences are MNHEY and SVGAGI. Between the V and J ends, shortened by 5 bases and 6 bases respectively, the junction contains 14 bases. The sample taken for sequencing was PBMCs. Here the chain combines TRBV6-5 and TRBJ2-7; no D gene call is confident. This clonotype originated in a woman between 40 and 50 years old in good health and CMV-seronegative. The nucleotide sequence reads TGTGCCAGCAGTGATTTACTCGGCGGCGAGCAGTACTTC. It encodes CASSDLLGGEQYF.